This TCR beta chain was captured by sequencing in a study of shared clonotypes between healthy human individuals. Overall study findings and caveats: Naive subsets tended to show greater estimated richness than memory subsets.

On this clone: The target antigen is unknown. The junction departs from germline at one end; a sequencing error may be responsible.

This table comes from immunoSEQ multiplex PCR, and its TCRdb copy is limited to in-frame clones, with some not included. There are some 1.4 million clones in the sample; roughly 96% occur only once, and 1.2% lies in the top ten. The length of the CDR3 is 14 residues. CDR1 and CDR2 from the germline V gene are SSHAT and FNYEAQ (reference sequence). The sample taken for sequencing was naive CD4+ T cells sorted from blood. Subset noted: CD45RA+ positively selected. This receptor was obtained from a man between 25 and 39 years old in good health. This sequence joins TRBV7-7 and TRBJ2-5, with D perhaps matching TRBD1 or TRBD2 (6 bases each). The CDR3 sequence: CASSRGREATFVYF. As DNA, the CDR3 is TGTGCTAGCAGCCGGGGGCGCGAGGCAACTTTTGTGTACTTC.